This TCR beta chain was found in a study of cytomegalovirus exposure and HLA in healthy donors. This clone was counted once. The CDR3 has 15 amino acids. Trimming took off 1 base at V and 3 bases at J, with 13 bases between the two ends. Per the germline V gene, CDR1 is SGHNT and CDR2 is YENEEA. The protocol was immunoSEQ multiplex PCR, while the TCRdb copy is restricted to in-frame clones and leaves out a portion. The repertoire holds around 150,000 clones, with roughly nine tenths as singletons. The sequence was collected from a woman aged 18-29 years in good health and CMV-seropositive. Source material: PBMCs. This sequence joins TRBV11-3 and TRBJ2-7; a possible D gene is TRBD1 (6 bases). The CDR3 here is CASSLVGTPNYEQYF. CDR3 nucleotides: TGTGCCAGCAGCTTAGTAGGGACACCGAACTACGAGCAGTACTTC.